This T cell receptor (beta chain) appears in the sequencing data of a study of blood T cell repertoires in COVID-19 (dated by TCRdb to 2018 to 2021). For the wider study: Collaborator samples came from the United States, Italy and Spain and covered acute and convalescent phases of COVID-19. The material from the prospective study consisted of cDNA or gDNA derived from T cells, B-cell-depleted T cells, or PBMCs. Subjects who had been exposed to COVID-19, were actively infected with it, or had recovered from it provided the deeply sampled blood TCRbeta repertoires that made up the dataset. The repertoires were released in a freely available public database meant as a resource for research on the immune response to SARS-CoV-2. Samples came from the ongoing ImmuneRACE study (first 160 participants) plus 1,254 subjects from 6 global collaborators. Sample metadata almost always included a de-identified subject ID, COVID-19 status, age in years and sex. Where HLA class I and class II types were available, the types were taken from metadata supplied by the sample provider, not from assay-based typing. Results the study describes overall, beyond this receptor: How much clinical and demographic metadata was included differed by source and by participant, and the metadata was provided uncurated.

Collaborating institutions collected whole blood in K2EDTA tubes following their own protocols. Collaborator samples were shipped for TCRbeta analysis as frozen whole blood, isolated PBMCs, or DNA extracted from either sample type. Concerning this clone itself: Its antigen is unknown. One base away there is no much larger clone; base qualities are not given.

Spanning cysteine to phenylalanine, the CDR3 consists of 15 amino acids. Only the CDR3 DNA stays, 45 bases, in frame from base 1. The junction carries 9 bases between V and J, which are trimmed by 0 bases and 0 bases respectively. The CDR1 and CDR2 encoded by the germline V gene (reference sequence) are LGHDT and YNNKEL. TCRbeta CDR3 regions were amplified from genomic DNA using the immunoSEQ Assay, a bias-controlled multiplex PCR. On the study's bioinformatics: Nucleated cell counts per sample were estimated from amplification of reference gene primers within the assay. Sequence reads were collapsed and filtered to measure the absolute abundance of every unique TCRbeta CDR3 rearrangement. Productive Simpson clonality was computed per sample as the square root of Simpson's diversity index over productive rearrangements. The table was pulled from immuneACCESS by TCRdb, which kept in-frame rearrangements only. Such tables lose some clones; where checked, under half of the loss comes from unresolved V genes, and the rest has no known cause. The V and J calls and the clone size are those of that table, but D and trimming were determined from the DNA. Across this sample there are about 160,000 clones, with 75% to 90% seen only once. About 3.5% of the sample is held by the ten biggest clonotypes.

This clonotype was obtained from a human donor with acute or convalescent COVID-19. The donor label of this sample is uncertain. The sample was peripheral blood. The rearrangement combines TRBV3-1 (or the pseudogene TRBV3-2) with TRBJ2-7, and perhaps TRBD1 as D gene, on 5 matching bases. The bases read TGTGCCAGCAGCCAAGATCCCCAGGGCTCCTACGAGCAGTACTTC. It translates to CASSQDPQGSYEQYF.